A single sample gave rise to the 19 T cell receptor beta chains below, sequenced in a study of T-cell reconstitution after alpha-beta-depleted transplantation in children. Unique molecular identifiers were incorporated when the TCRbeta library was constructed. TCRdb passed the PCR reads through MiXCR, listing each CDR3 protein once. Among about 830,000 distinct CDR3 sequences, approximately 15% were seen once, and the ten largest hold approximately 5%. The sequencing used PBMCs, mostly from graft donor cells, collected 360 days after TCRalphabeta/CD19-depleted stem cell transplant. The receptor set was obtained from a male patient under 18 who had a stem cell transplant for acute lymphoblastic leukemia, so the T cells may come from the graft donor.

This clonotype was seen a few times. The genes are TRBV3-1 and TRBJ2-2, with no clear D. This CDR3 comprises 15 residues. Germline loops: CDR1 LGHDT, CDR2 YNNKEL (reference sequence). Trimming took off 4 bases at V and 7 bases at J, with 16 bases between the two ends. This CDR3 is CASSRGDRDFGELFF. CDR3 DNA sequence: TGTGCCAGCAGCCGGGGTGATCGCGACTTCGGGGAGCTGTTTTTT.

The sample holds many counts of this clonotype. The chain uses TRBV20-1 and TRBJ2-7; D may be TRBD2 (6 bases). CDR1 is DFQATT and CDR2 is SNEGSKA in the germline V gene (reference sequence). CDR3 length: 15 amino acids. V was clipped by 0 bases and J by 0 bases, with 12 bases between them. CDR3 bases: TGCAGTGCTAGAGATCGGGACTCATTCTCCTACGAGCAGTACTTC. As protein: CSARDRDSFSYEQYF.

The genes are TRBV20-1 and TRBJ2-4; no clear D. V was shortened by 0 bases and J by 15 bases, with 24 bases between the two germline ends. The CDR3 consists of 15 residues. Germline-derived CDR1 and CDR2 are DFQATT and SNEGSKA (reference sequence). The chain's CDR3 is CSARDGLKPGGVRYF. The CDR3 DNA is TGCAGTGCTAGAGATGGGCTTAAGCCGGGCGGTGTTCGGTACTTC.

This clonotype was seen many times. The rearrangement links TRBV5-6 to TRBJ2-2; 14 bases are a match to TRBD2. The CDR3 totals 16 residues. V shed 5 bases and J 6 bases; nucleotides not matched to a gene: 6. Germline loops: CDR1 SGHDT, CDR2 YYEEEE. CDR3 nucleotides: TGTGCCAGCAGGGGACCGGGACTAGCGGGAGCCGGGGAGCTGTTTTTT. Amino acid sequence: CASRGPGLAGAGELFF.

This clonotype turned up a few times. V and J are TRBV10-1 and TRBJ2-1; TRBD2 matches 10 bases. The germline gives CDR1 WNHNN, CDR2 SYGVQD (reference sequence). Losses at the gene ends were 0 bases for V and 9 bases for J; bases not matched to a gene: 8. CDR3 length: 16 residues. The CDR3 loop is CASSESKAGGPPEQFF. CDR3 coding DNA: TGCGCCAGCAGTGAGTCGAAAGCGGGAGGGCCTCCTGAGCAGTTCTTC.

The rearrangement joins TRBV12-3 or TRBV12-4 to TRBJ2-1; 7 bases fit TRBD1. Trimming cost V 4 bases and J 5 bases; bases outside gene matches: 11. The CDR3 is 16 amino acids. In nucleotides, the CDR3 is TGTGCCAGCAGTTGGGTTCAGGGACAGCGCAACAATGAGCAGTTCTTC. It is translated as CASSWVQGQRNNEQFF.

This clonotype turned up a few times. This chain connects TRBV12-3 or TRBV12-4 to TRBJ2-3; 13 positions match TRBD2. The CDR3 has 15 residues. Trimming took 4 bases from V and 3 from J; bases not matched to a gene: 1. The DNA of the CDR3 is TGTGCCAGCAGTTCGACTAGCGGGAGGACAGATACGCAGTATTTT. This translates into CASSSTSGRTDTQYF.

The rearrangement links TRBV6-6 to TRBJ1-1; TRBD1 is a possible D gene (5 bases). Germline V gene sequence: CDR1 MNHNY, CDR2 SVGAGI (reference sequence). V gave up 2 bases and J gave up 7 bases, with 8 bases separating them. The CDR3 contains 12 residues. The CDR3 loop reads CASSYNGGEAFF. The DNA of the CDR3 is TGTGCCAGCAGTTACAATGGGGGTGAAGCTTTCTTT.

This clonotype has ten or more counts. The chain links TRBV3-1 to TRBJ2-5; D might be TRBD1 (5 bases). Germline assignment: CDR1 LGHDT and CDR2 YNNKEL (reference sequence). The CDR3 totals 15 residues. V lost 4 bases and J lost 0, with 12 bases in between. Here the CDR3 DNA reads TGTGCCAGCAGCCTAAGACAGCCGTACCAAGAGACCCAGTACTTC. This translates into CASSLRQPYQETQYF.

This clonotype came up a few times. Here the CDR3 DNA reads TGCGCCAGCAGCTTGTTCCTAGCGGGAGAGTACGAGCAGTACTTC. This encodes CASSLFLAGEYEQYF. The J gene is TRBJ2-7, the V gene TRBV5-1, with TRBD2 identical over 10 bases. This CDR3 has 15 residues. The V gene end was trimmed by 1 base and the J gene end by 4 bases; junction bases not matched to a gene: 5. Germline CDR1 and CDR2: SGHRS and YFSETQ.

In this sample, this clonotype turned up a few times. The chain uses TRBV7-3 and TRBJ2-7; 10 positions match TRBD2. This CDR3 spans 14 amino acids. CDR1 is SGHTA and CDR2 is FQGTGA in the germline V gene. J lost 7 bases, V lost 3 bases, and 6 bases had no gene match. The CDR3 DNA reads TGTGCCAGCAGCTTCCTAGCGGGAGCGGGGGAGCAGTACTTC. It codes for CASSFLAGAGEQYF. The complete variable domain, with remaining parts taken from reference TRBV7-3 and TRBJ2-7, reads GAGVSQTPSNKVTEKGKYVELRCDPISGHTALYWYRQSLGQGPEFLIYFQGTGAADDSGLPNDRFFAVRPEGSVSTLKIQRTERGDSAVYLCASSFLAGAGEQYFGPGTRLTVT.

In its sample, this clonotype was seen many times. The V and J genes are TRBV20-1 and TRBJ2-7, with TRBD2 matching over 10 bases. V shed 1 base and J 7 bases; nucleotides not matched to a gene: 10. In germline, CDR1 is DFQATT, CDR2 SNEGSKA (reference sequence). CDR3 length: 15 residues. CDR3 in amino acids: CSARAMAGLAVEQYF. CDR3 nucleotides: TGCAGTGCTAGAGCAATGGCCGGACTAGCGGTGGAGCAGTACTTC.

This clonotype was counted at least ten times. J is TRBJ2-1 and V is TRBV11-3, with D possibly matching TRBD2 (7 bases). V gave up 1 base and J gave up 3 bases, with 10 bases separating them. This CDR3 region has 15 residues. Per germline, CDR1 SGHNT and CDR2 YENEEA. This CDR3 is CASSLGGGGYNEQFF. CDR3 bases: TGTGCCAGCAGCTTAGGGGGAGGGGGCTACAATGAGCAGTTCTTC.

This clonotype was recorded many times. The CDR3 loop is CASSLGTRGNEQFF. CDR3 nucleotides: TGTGCCAGCAGTTTAGGGACTAGAGGGAATGAGCAGTTCTTC. The gene calls are TRBV27 and TRBJ2-1; 8 bases match TRBD2. The CDR3 extends over 14 amino acids. Germline V gene data show CDR1 as MNHEY and CDR2 as SMNVEV (reference sequence). Trimming removed 2 bases from V and 7 bases from J; junction bases left unmatched: 4.

This clonotype has a handful of counts. The chain is built from TRBV20-1 and TRBJ2-1, with D perhaps TRBD1 or TRBD2 (5 bases each). With 3 bases removed from V and 0 bases from J, the gap between germline ends came to 12 bases. Germline CDR1 reads DFQATT; CDR2 reads SNEGSKA (reference sequence). This CDR3 has 15 amino acids. DNA for the CDR3: TGCAGTGCTAGGCGCCGGGACCGCTCCTACAATGAGCAGTTCTTC. Translating it yields CSARRRDRSYNEQFF.

This clonotype was observed many times. The chain is built from TRBV4-2 and TRBJ2-1; D is unresolved. CDR3 length: 14 amino acids. Trimming removed 0 bases from V and 4 bases from J, with 7 bases in between. Per the germline V gene, CDR1 is LGHNA and CDR2 is YNFKEQ. Here the CDR3 reads CASSQEADYNEQFF. In DNA form, the CDR3 reads TGTGCCAGCAGCCAAGAGGCCGATTACAATGAGCAGTTCTTC.

The rearrangement joins TRBV7-3 to TRBJ1-1; the D is unclear. The CDR3 covers 14 residues. Per the germline V gene, CDR1 is SGHTA and CDR2 is FQGTGA. V was shortened by 0 bases and J by 4 bases, with 9 bases between the two germline ends. This CDR3 is CASSLTLESTEAFF. CDR3 sequence (DNA): TGTGCCAGCAGCTTAACGCTGGAGAGCACTGAAGCTTTCTTT. The variable domain in full, completed from reference TRBV7-3 and TRBJ1-1, reads GAGVSQTPSNKVTEKGKYVELRCDPISGHTALYWYRQSLGQGPEFLIYFQGTGAADDSGLPNDRFFAVRPEGSVSTLKIQRTERGDSAVYLCASSLTLESTEAFFGQGTRLTVV.

Worth noting for this clonotype: At one end the junction does not follow the germline gene, possibly because of a read error. The V and J genes are TRBV3-1 and TRBJ2-1; 7 bases match TRBD2. Germline V gene lookup returns CDR1 LGHDT and CDR2 YNNKEL (reference sequence). The CDR3 totals 18 residues. CDR3 nucleotides: TGTACCAGCAGTTTTGGGCAAATTAATTTGCGGGAGTGGGATGAGCAGTTCTTC. This encodes CTSSFGQINLREWDEQFF.

This CDR3 is CASSLTGGSWETQYF. The CDR3 region has the DNA TGTGCCAGCAGCCTGACCGGGGGGTCGTGGGAGACCCAGTACTTC. The gene calls are TRBV14 and TRBJ2-5; 7 positions match TRBD2. This CDR3 spans 15 amino acids. Looked up from germline, CDR1 is SGHDN and CDR2 is FVKESK. Unmatched junction bases numbered 10, after V lost 4 bases and J lost 5 bases.